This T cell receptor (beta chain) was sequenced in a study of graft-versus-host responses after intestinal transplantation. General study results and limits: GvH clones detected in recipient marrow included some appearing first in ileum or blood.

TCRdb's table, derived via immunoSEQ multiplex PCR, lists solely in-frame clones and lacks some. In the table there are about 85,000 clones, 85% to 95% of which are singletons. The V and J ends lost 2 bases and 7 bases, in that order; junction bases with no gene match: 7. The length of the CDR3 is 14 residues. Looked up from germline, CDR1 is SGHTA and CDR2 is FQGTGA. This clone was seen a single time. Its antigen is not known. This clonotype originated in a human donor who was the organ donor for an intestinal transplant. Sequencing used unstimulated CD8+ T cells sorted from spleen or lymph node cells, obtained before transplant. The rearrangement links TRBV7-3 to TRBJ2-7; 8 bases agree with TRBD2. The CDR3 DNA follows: TGTGCCAGCAGCTTAGAGCGGGGGAGTTTGGAGCAGTACTTC. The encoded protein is CASSLERGSLEQYF.